This entry concerns a single T cell receptor beta chain. What it binds is not known. This sample was taken from a study of beta chain features in type 1 diabetes. Findings of the study overall: Type 1 diabetes patients had moderately but significantly shorter TCRB CDR3s in all four CD4+ subsets. A possible short-template PCR bias applies equally to patients and controls.

V was trimmed by 3 bases and J by 8 bases, leaving 23 bases between them. CDR3 length equals 17 residues. CDR1 is MDHEN and CDR2 is SYDVKM in the germline V gene. Every isolated RNA sample was fully reverse transcribed, so sequencing captured expressed TCRB transcripts. Read counts averaged around 3.9 million for samples of naive, central memory and regulatory T cells. The method was immunoSEQ multiplex PCR; TCRdb's version includes in-frame clones alone and lacks a portion of them. Altogether roughly 150,000 clones are present, 8% to 9.5% being singletons, with the ten largest covering about 0.5%. Sorting with CD45RO/CCR7/CD25/CD127/CD95/CD27 yielded naive, central memory, regulatory and stem-like memory CD4+ cells. Populations obtained by sorting all exceeded 95% purity.

The rearrangement joins TRBV28 to TRBJ2-1, with a possible D match to TRBD1 (5 bases). This TCR was sampled from a woman aged 18-30 years with type 1 diabetes. The specimen sequenced was central memory CD4+ T cells from blood. The CDR3 DNA reads TGTGCCAGCAGTTTCCAGGGTTTCGAAGTGGGAAGCGATGAGCAGTTCTTC. Amino acids: CASSFQGFEVGSDEQFF.